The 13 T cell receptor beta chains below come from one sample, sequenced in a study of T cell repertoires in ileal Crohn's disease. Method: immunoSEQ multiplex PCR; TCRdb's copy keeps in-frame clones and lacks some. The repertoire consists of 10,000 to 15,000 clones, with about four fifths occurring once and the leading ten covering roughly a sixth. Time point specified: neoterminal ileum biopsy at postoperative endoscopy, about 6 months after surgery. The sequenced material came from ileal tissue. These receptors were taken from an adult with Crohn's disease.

The DNA for the CDR3 is TGTGCCAGCAGCGTAGCGGCGCGGGGGGGCACAGATACGCAGTATTTT. Its translation is CASSVAARGGTDTQYF. The genes are TRBV9 and TRBJ2-3; 8 bases are shared with TRBD2. Germline CDR1 and CDR2: SGDLS and YYNGEE. The CDR3 extends over 16 amino acids. J was trimmed by 1 base and V by 0 bases; bases with no gene match: 4.

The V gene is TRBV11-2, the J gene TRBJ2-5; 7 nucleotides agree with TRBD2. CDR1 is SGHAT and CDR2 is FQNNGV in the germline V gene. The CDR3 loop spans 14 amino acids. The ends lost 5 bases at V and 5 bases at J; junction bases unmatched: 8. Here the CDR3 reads CASSKRAGVETQYF. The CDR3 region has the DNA TGTGCCAGCAGCAAACGGGCGGGAGTTGAGACCCAGTACTTC. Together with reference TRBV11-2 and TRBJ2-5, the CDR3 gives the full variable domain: EAGVAQSPRYKIIEKRQSVAFWCNPISGHATLYWYQQILGQGPKLLIQFQNNGVVDDSQLPKDRFSAERLKGVDSTLKIQPAKLEDSAVYLCASSKRAGVETQYFGPGTRLLVL.

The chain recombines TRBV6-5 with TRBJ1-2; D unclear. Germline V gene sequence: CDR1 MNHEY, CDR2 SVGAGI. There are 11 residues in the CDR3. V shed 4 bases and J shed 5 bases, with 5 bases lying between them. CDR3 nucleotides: TGTGCCAGCAGTTCTCTTTATGGCTACACCTTC. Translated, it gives CASSSLYGYTF.

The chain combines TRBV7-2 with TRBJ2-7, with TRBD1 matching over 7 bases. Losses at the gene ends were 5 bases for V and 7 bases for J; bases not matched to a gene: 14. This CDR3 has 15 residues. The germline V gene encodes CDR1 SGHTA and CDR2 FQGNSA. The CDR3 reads CASSPRQGSGGEQYF. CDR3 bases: TGTGCCAGCAGCCCCCGACAGGGATCAGGAGGAGAGCAGTACTTC.

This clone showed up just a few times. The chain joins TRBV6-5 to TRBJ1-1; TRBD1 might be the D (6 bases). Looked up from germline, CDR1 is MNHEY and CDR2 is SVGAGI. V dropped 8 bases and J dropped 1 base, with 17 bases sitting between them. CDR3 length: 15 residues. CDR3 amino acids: CASRLGEDRNTEAFF. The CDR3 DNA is TGTGCCAGCCGCCTTGGCGAGGACAGGAACACTGAAGCTTTCTTT.

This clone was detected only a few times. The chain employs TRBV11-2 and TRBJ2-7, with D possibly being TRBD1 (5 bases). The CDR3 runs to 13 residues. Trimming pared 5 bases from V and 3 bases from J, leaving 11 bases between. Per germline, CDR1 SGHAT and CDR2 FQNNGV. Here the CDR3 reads CASSTDIHYEQYF. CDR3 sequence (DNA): TGTGCCAGCAGCACGGACATTCACTACGAGCAGTACTTC.

CDR3 amino acids: CASSYSGVGQKYGYTF. The CDR3 DNA reads TGTGCCAGCAGTTACTCGGGGGTAGGACAGAAATATGGCTACACCTTC. The J gene is TRBJ1-2, the V gene TRBV6-5; D possibly corresponds to TRBD1 (6 bases). Germline CDR1 and CDR2: MNHEY and SVGAGI. Between the trimmed V and J ends, which lost 0 bases and 5 bases, there was a span of 16 bases. The CDR3 is 16 residues long.

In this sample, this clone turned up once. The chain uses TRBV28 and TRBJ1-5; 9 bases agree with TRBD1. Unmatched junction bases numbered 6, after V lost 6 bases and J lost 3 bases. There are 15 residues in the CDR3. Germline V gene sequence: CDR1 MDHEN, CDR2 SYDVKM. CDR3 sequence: CASSGTGPDNQPQHF. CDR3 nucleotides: TGTGCCAGCAGCGGGACAGGGCCCGACAATCAGCCCCAGCATTTT.

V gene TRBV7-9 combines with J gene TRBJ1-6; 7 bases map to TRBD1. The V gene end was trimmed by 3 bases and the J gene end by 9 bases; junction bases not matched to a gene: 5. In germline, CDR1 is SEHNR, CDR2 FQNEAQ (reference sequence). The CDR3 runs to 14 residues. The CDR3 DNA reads TGTGCCAGCAGCTTCGGTCAGGGGGGTTCACCCCTCCACTTT. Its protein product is CASSFGQGGSPLHF.

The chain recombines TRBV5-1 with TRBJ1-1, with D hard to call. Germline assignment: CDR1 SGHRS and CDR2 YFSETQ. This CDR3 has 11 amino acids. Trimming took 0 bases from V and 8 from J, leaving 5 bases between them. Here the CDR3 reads CASSLGGEAFF. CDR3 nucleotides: TGCGCCAGCAGCTTGGGAGGGGAAGCTTTCTTT.

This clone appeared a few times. CDR3 region: CASSEVQGGYEQYF. CDR3 bases: TGTGCCAGCAGTGAAGTGCAGGGAGGCTACGAGCAGTACTTC. This chain connects TRBV2 to TRBJ2-7; maybe TRBD2 (6 bases). This CDR3 is built from 14 residues. Per germline, CDR1 SNHLY and CDR2 FYNNEI. V dropped 1 base and J dropped 3 bases, with 10 bases sitting between them.

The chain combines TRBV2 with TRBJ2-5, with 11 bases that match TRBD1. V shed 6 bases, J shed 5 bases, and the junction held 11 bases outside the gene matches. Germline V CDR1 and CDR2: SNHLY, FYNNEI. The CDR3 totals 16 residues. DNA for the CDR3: TGTGCCAGCAGCAAGGTCGGACAGGGGGCTCGGGAGACCCAGTACTTC. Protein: CASSKVGQGARETQYF.

The CDR3 sequence is CASRIGGHTQYF. In DNA form, the CDR3 reads TGTGCCAGCAGGATCGGAGGGCATACGCAGTATTTT. The rearrangement uses TRBV7-9 and TRBJ2-3, with D possibly being TRBD2 (6 bases). This CDR3 has 12 amino acids. Per germline, CDR1 SEHNR and CDR2 FQNEAQ (reference sequence). The ends were cut back, 6 bases at V and 7 bases at J, with 11 bases in the middle.